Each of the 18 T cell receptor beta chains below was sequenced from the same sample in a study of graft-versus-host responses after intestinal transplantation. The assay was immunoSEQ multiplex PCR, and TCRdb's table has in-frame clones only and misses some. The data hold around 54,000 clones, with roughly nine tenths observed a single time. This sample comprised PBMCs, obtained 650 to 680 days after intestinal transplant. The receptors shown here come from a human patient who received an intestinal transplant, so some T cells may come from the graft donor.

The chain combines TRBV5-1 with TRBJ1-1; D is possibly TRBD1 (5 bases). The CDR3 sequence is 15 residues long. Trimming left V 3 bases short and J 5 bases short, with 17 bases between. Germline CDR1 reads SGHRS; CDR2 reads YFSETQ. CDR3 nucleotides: TGCGCCAGCAGCTCGGGGACGGGTAGCCTTACTGAAGCTTTCTTT. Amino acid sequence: CASSSGTGSLTEAFF.

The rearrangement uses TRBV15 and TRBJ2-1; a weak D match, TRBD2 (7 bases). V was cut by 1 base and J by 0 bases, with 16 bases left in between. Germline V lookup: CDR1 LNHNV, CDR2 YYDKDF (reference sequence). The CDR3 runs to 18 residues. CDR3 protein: CATSRVPAGAISYNEQFF. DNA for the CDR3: TGTGCCACCAGCAGAGTTCCGGCGGGGGCGATCTCCTACAATGAGCAGTTCTTC.

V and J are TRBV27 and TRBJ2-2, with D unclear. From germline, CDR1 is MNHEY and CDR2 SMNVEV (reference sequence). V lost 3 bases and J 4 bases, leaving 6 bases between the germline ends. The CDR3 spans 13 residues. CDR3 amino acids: CASSFWGTGELFF. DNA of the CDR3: TGTGCCAGCAGTTTCTGGGGCACCGGGGAGCTGTTTTTT.

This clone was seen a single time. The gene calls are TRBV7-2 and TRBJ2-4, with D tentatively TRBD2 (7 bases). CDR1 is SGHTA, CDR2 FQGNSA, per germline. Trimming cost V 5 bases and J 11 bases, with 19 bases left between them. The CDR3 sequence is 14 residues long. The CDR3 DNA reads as TGTGCCAGCAGCCCTAGATTACTAGGGGGGGTTCAGTACTTC. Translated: CASSPRLLGGVQYF.

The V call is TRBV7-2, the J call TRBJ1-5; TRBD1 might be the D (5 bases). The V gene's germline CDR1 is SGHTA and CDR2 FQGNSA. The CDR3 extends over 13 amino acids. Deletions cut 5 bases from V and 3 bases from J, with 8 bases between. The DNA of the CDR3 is TGTGCCAGCAGCGGGGACGTCAATCAGCCCCAGCATTTT. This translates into CASSGDVNQPQHF.

This chain's CDR3 is CATGDGSMNTEAFF. The DNA for the CDR3 is TGTGCGACAGGGGACGGTTCCATGAACACTGAAGCTTTCTTT. V and J are TRBV2 and TRBJ1-1; 8 positions agree with TRBD1. Germline CDR1 and CDR2: SNHLY and FYNNEI. CDR3 length: 14 residues.

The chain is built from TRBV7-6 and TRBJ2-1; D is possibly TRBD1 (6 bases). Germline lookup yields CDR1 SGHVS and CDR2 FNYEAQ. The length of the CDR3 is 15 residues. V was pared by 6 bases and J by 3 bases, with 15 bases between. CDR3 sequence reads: CASSQQGLRYNEQFF. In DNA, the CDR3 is TGTGCCAGCAGTCAACAGGGATTGCGCTACAATGAGCAGTTCTTC.

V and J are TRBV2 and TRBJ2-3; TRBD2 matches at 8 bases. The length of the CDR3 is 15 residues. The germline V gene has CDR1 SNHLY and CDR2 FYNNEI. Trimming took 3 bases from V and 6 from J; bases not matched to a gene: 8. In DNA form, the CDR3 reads TGTGCCAGCAGTGAGCGGGGGGCCTCTCTCGATACGCAGTATTTT. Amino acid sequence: CASSERGASLDTQYF. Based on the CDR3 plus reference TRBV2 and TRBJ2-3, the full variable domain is EPEVTQTPSHQVTQMGQEVILRCVPISNHLYFYWYRQILGQKVEFLVSFYNNEISEKSEIFDDQFSVERPDGSNFTLKIRSTKLEDSAMYFCASSERGASLDTQYFGPGTRLTVL.

The CDR3 DNA follows: TGTGCCAGCAGCTTAGCTCTCACTAGCGAGACCCAGTACTTC. Its protein is CASSLALTSETQYF. The chain has TRBV7-9 and TRBJ2-5; D may be TRBD2 (6 bases). Germline CDR1 reads SEHNR; CDR2 reads FQNEAQ (reference sequence). Trimming pared 0 bases from V and 5 bases from J, leaving 10 bases between. This CDR3 region has 14 residues.

CDR3 protein: CASSYSQGSDQPQHF. In nucleotides, the CDR3 is TGCGCCAGCAGCTACAGTCAGGGAAGTGATCAGCCCCAGCATTTT. This chain joins TRBV5-1 and TRBJ1-5; a possible D gene is TRBD1 (5 bases). Trimming pared 3 bases from V and 5 bases from J, leaving 15 bases between. This CDR3 contains 15 residues. Per the germline V gene, CDR1 is SGHRS and CDR2 is YFSETQ. Combining the CDR3 with reference TRBV5-1 and TRBJ1-5 gives the whole variable domain KAGVTQTPRYLIKTRGQQVTLSCSPISGHRSVSWYQQTPGQGLQFLFEYFSETQRNKGNFPGRFSGRQFSNSRSEMNVSTLELGDSALYLCASSYSQGSDQPQHFGDGTRLSIL.

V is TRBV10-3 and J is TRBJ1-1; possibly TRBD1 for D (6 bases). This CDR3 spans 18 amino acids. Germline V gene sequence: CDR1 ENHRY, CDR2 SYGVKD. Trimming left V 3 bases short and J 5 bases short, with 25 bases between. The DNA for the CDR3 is TGTGCCATCAGTGATCGGTCGGGTGTGGGGGCGTGGGGGACTGAAGCTTTCTTT. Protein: CAISDRSGVGAWGTEAFF.

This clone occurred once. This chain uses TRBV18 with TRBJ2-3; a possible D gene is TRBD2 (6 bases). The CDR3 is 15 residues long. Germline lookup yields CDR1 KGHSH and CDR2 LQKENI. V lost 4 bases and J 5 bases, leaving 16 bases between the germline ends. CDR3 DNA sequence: TGTGCCAGCTCACGGTCCCGACTAGATCAAGATACGCAGTATTTT. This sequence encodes CASSRSRLDQDTQYF.

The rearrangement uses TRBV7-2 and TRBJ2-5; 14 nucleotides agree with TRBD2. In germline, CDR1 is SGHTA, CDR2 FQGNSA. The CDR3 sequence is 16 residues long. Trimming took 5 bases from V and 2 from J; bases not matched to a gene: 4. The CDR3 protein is CASSKGTSGGQETQYF. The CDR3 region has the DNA TGTGCCAGCAGCAAGGGGACTAGCGGGGGACAAGAGACCCAGTACTTC. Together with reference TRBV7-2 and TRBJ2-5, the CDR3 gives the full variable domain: GAGVSQSPSNKVTEKGKDVELRCDPISGHTALYWYRQSLGQGLEFLIYFQGNSAPDKSGLPSDRFSAERTGGSVSTLTIQRTQQEDSAVYLCASSKGTSGGQETQYFGPGTRLLVL.

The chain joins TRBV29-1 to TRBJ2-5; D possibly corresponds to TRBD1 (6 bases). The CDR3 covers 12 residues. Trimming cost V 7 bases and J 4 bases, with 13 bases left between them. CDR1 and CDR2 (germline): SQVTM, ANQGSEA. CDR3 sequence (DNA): TGCAGCGGTCACAGGGAAAGAGAGACCCAGTACTTC. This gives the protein CSGHRERETQYF.

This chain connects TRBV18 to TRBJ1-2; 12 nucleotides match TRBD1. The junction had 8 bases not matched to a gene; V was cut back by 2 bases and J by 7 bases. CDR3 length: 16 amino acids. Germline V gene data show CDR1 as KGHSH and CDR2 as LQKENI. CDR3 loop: CASSPTIGTGGFGYTF. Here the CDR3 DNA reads TGTGCCAGCTCACCAACCATCGGGACAGGGGGCTTTGGCTACACCTTC.

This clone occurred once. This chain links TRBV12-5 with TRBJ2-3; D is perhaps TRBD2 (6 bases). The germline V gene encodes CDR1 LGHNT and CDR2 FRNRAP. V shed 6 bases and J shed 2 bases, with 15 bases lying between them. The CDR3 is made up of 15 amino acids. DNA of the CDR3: TGTGCTAGTGGCCTGAAACTAGCCCTCACAGATACGCAGTATTTT. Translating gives CASGLKLALTDTQYF.

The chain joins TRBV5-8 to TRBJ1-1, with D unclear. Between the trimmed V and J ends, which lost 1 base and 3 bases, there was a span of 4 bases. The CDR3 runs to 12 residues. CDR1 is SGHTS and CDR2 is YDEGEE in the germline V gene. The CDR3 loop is CASSLSYTEAFF. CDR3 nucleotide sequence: TGTGCCAGCAGCTTGAGTTACACTGAAGCTTTCTTT.

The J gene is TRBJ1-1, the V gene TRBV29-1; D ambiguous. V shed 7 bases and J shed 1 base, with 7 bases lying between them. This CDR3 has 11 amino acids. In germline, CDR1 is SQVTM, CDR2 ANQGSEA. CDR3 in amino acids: CSDGENTEAFF. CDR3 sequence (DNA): TGCAGCGACGGAGAGAACACTGAAGCTTTCTTT.